This TCR beta chain was sequenced during a study of metastatic and nonmetastatic thyroid tumors. Study as a whole: Patients with malignant and benign thyroid disease provided blood and tumor or nodule tissue, whose repertoires were compared. General study findings and limits: It was reported that TCR beta diversity was significantly higher in malignant thyroid tumors than benign nodules, in blood and tumor.

Germline values: CDR1 SGHRS, CDR2 YFSETQ. The CDR3 consists of 13 residues. Trimming stripped 6 bases from V and 0 bases from J, with 6 bases between. In this sample, this clone turned up once. As yet, its antigen is unknown. Patients had received no treatment of any kind before thyroid surgery. TCRdb re-processed the PCR reads through MiXCR. The repertoire holds fewer than 40,000 clones, with less than 50% as singletons. Sequenced sample: tumor tissue. This TCR derives from a male donor with papillary thyroid cancer or a benign thyroid nodule (not recorded which). Some clones in this sample may be carry-over from other donors' samples. The chain couples TRBV5-1 to TRBJ2-2; D not resolved. The CDR3 reads CASTSTNTGELFF. Here the CDR3 DNA reads TGCGCCAGCACCTCCACGAACACCGGGGAGCTGTTTTTT.